Listed here are 8 T cell receptor beta chains from one sample, sequenced in a study of response to subunit inactivated influenza vaccine. Each CDR3 protein gets one entry after TCRdb re-called the RT-PCR reads with MiXCR. This sample yields 550,000 to 650,000 distinct CDR3 sequences, of which about an eighth are seen a single time; about 10% belongs to the top ten. The sample in question was PBMCs from blood, obtained on the day of vaccination. These receptors all come from a man aged 45 to 65 who received an inactivated influenza vaccine.

This clonotype showed up many times. The rearrangement uses TRBV6-5 and TRBJ1-6, with TRBD1 matching 7 bases. The CDR3 contains 15 residues. CDR1 is MNHEY and CDR2 is SVGAGI in the germline V gene. The ends lost 4 bases at V and 5 bases at J; junction bases unmatched: 5. CDR3 sequence: CASSFTTGNNSPLHF. CDR3 DNA sequence: TGTGCCAGCAGTTTTACGACAGGGAATAATTCACCCCTCCACTTT.

This clonotype was counted ten times or more. This sequence joins TRBV20-1 and TRBJ2-1, with TRBD2 matching 9 bases. The CDR3 covers 15 residues. The V and J ends lost 2 bases and 4 bases, in that order; junction bases with no gene match: 6. The germline CDR1 and CDR2 sequences are DFQATT and SNEGSKA (reference sequence). This chain's CDR3 is CSARSLAGRYNEQFF. CDR3 bases: TGCAGTGCTAGATCGCTAGCGGGGCGATACAATGAGCAGTTCTTC.

With respect to this clonotype: Sequence at one end of the junction differs from germline and may be a read error. The V and J genes are TRBV20-1 and TRBJ2-1; weak D call: TRBD2 (6 bases). The germline gives CDR1 DFQATT, CDR2 SNEGSKA (reference sequence). The CDR3 length is 13 residues. The CDR3 loop is CCAEGSSGLEQFF. The DNA of the CDR3 is TGCTGTGCCGAGGGTAGTAGCGGCCTTGAGCAGTTCTTC.

This clonotype was observed a few times. This chain joins TRBV7-9 and TRBJ2-2, with D possibly matching TRBD2 (5 bases). Germline V gene data show CDR1 as SEHNR and CDR2 as FQNEAQ (reference sequence). The CDR3 loop spans 15 amino acids. Trimming shortened V by 3 bases and J by 5 bases, and 13 bases separated the two germline ends. CDR3 amino acids: CASSFYTSWTGELFF. The CDR3 DNA sequence: TGTGCCAGCAGCTTCTACACTAGTTGGACCGGGGAGCTGTTTTTT.

This clonotype was detected only a few times. V gene TRBV7-9 combines with J gene TRBJ2-1; D tentatively reads TRBD1 or TRBD2 (7 bases each). Trimming pared 8 bases from V and 10 bases from J, leaving 15 bases between. The germline gives CDR1 SEHNR, CDR2 FQNEAQ (reference sequence). CDR3 length: 12 residues. This CDR3 is CASGRGQSEQFF. Written as DNA, the CDR3 is TGTGCCAGCGGGAGGGGGCAGTCGGAGCAGTTCTTC.

The rearrangement joins TRBV4-3 to TRBJ2-7, with a tentative D call TRBD2 (6 bases). The length of the CDR3 is 16 residues. The V end was cut by 3 bases, the J end by 7 bases, with 22 bases between. Germline CDR1 reads LGHNA; CDR2 reads YSLEER. CDR3 residues: CASSQHPGASVGEQYF. The DNA of the CDR3 is TGCGCCAGCAGCCAGCATCCGGGAGCCTCGGTTGGGGAGCAGTACTTC.

In this sample, this clonotype turned up many times. V gene TRBV20-1 combines with J gene TRBJ2-7; D gene unclear. The CDR3 loop spans 13 amino acids. Germline CDR1 is DFQATT and CDR2 is SNEGSKA (reference sequence). The CDR3 sequence: CTFLGGLPYEQYF. As DNA, the CDR3 is TGCACTTTCTTGGGCGGTCTTCCCTACGAGCAGTACTTC.

Comment on this clonotype: Without the conserved terminal phenylalanine or tryptophan, this CDR3 likely stems from a read error. V gene TRBV6-1 combines with J gene TRBJ2-2; 10 bases match TRBD2. The CDR3 totals 15 residues. Losses at the gene ends were 2 bases for V and 8 bases for J; bases not matched to a gene: 5. Germline V lookup: CDR1 MNHNS, CDR2 SASEGT. The CDR3 sequence: CASSESSGSAGELFL. CDR3 sequence (DNA): TGTGCCAGCAGTGAATCTAGCGGGAGTGCGGGGGAGCTGTTTCTT.